These 29 T cell receptor beta chains share one sample of origin, sequenced in a study of regulatory T cells in long-lasting Graves disease (dated by TCRdb to the early 2020s). Libraries were made using multiplex PCR. The sequencer was an Illumina HiSeq 4000. iRepertoire HTBI primers and Arm-PCR amplification of CDR3 regions were used to construct TCR beta libraries. The raw public reads went through TCRdb reprocessing: fastp at Q25, MiXCR clone calling, in-frame beta chains kept. Entries that share a CDR3 protein sequence are merged under the most common genes and DNA. Across this sample there are 680,000 or so distinct CDR3 sequences, with roughly 15% seen only once. About 18% of the sample is taken by the ten largest. The time point label on this specimen signifies: newly diagnosed GD, antithyroid drugs for less than 3 months. RNA was extracted from PBMCs in TRIzol for both TCR sequencing and RNA sequencing.

Another study also made use of these data, one on T cells in Graves' hyperthyroidism and ophthalmopathy.

Here the sequenced sample was peripheral blood mononuclear cells (PBMCs), taken at new diagnosis, from a patient treated with antithyroid drugs. Receptor source: a woman younger than 45 with Graves disease. Donor details come from another sample of the same person, matched by shared clones.

The chain is built from TRBV5-1 and TRBJ2-5, with TRBD2 matching over 7 bases. CDR3 length: 15 residues. With V trimmed by 2 bases and J by 2 bases, 6 bases remained unmatched. Germline assignment: CDR1 SGHRS and CDR2 YFSETQ. The CDR3 here is CASSFGRGVQETQYF. For the CDR3, the DNA is TGCGCCAGCAGCTTTGGGAGGGGAGTTCAAGAGACCCAGTACTTC.

This clonotype was observed at least ten times. This sequence joins TRBV12-3 or TRBV12-4 and TRBJ2-4; 12 bases agree with TRBD1. J was trimmed by 9 bases and V by 2 bases; bases with no gene match: 5. CDR3 size: 15 residues. CDR3 sequence (DNA): TGTGCCAGCAGTTTATCCGGGACAGGGGGCCTCATTCAGTACTTC. It yields the protein CASSLSGTGGLIQYF.

The J gene is TRBJ1-3, the V gene TRBV6-2 or TRBV6-3; D is ambiguous. The CDR3 extends over 15 amino acids. V was shortened by 10 bases and J by 0 bases, with 16 bases between the two germline ends. Germline lookup yields CDR1 MNHEY and CDR2 SVGEGT. DNA for the CDR3: TGTGCCACCAGAGAAGAGGGCAGCTCTGGAAACACCATATATTTT. Its translation is CATREEGSSGNTIYF.

J is TRBJ1-5 and V is TRBV20-1; TRBD1 might be the D (5 bases). The germline V and J ends were trimmed by 1 base and 2 bases, with 9 bases remaining between them. This CDR3 spans 14 amino acids. CDR1 is DFQATT and CDR2 is SNEGSKA in the germline V gene (reference sequence). The CDR3 DNA reads TGCAGTGCTAGAGTACCACAGGGCAATCAGCCCCAGCATTTT. Translation gives CSARVPQGNQPQHF.

This clonotype has ten or more counts. V gene TRBV10-3 combines with J gene TRBJ2-7; 7 nucleotides match TRBD1. This CDR3 has 14 residues. In germline, CDR1 is ENHRY, CDR2 SYGVKD. The J segment lost 6 bases and the V segment lost 6 bases, leaving 11 bases of the junction unmatched. The CDR3 reads CAIRSPGQRSEQYF. CDR3 DNA sequence: TGTGCCATCAGATCTCCGGGACAGAGGTCCGAGCAGTACTTC.

The genes are TRBV4-1 and TRBJ2-3; 7 bases are shared with TRBD2. The germline V gene has CDR1 MGHRA and CDR2 YSYEKL. The CDR3 sequence is 17 residues long. The ends lost 0 bases at V and 4 bases at J; junction bases unmatched: 10. The CDR3 protein is CASSQDVGGGPADTQYF. CDR3 in DNA: TGCGCCAGCAGCCAAGATGTTGGGGGAGGGCCCGCAGATACGCAGTATTTT.

This clonotype showed up just a few times. The chain has TRBV7-2 and TRBJ2-5; the match to TRBD2 covers 13 bases. CDR1 is SGHTA, CDR2 FQGNSA, per germline. The CDR3 loop spans 14 amino acids. Trimming removed 6 bases from V and 5 bases from J; junction bases left unmatched: 3. CDR3 bases: TGTGCCAGCAGTCCGACTAGCGGGGGGGAGACCCAGTACTTC. Amino acids: CASSPTSGGETQYF.

This clonotype was observed at least ten times. The chain employs TRBV20-1 and TRBJ1-1, with D perhaps TRBD1 (6 bases). The CDR3 covers 13 residues. CDR1 and CDR2 (germline): DFQATT, SNEGSKA (reference sequence). Trimming removed 6 bases at V and 0 bases at J, with 11 bases between. The CDR3 DNA reads as TGCAGTGCCAAGGACAGCATGAACACTGAAGCTTTCTTT. This codes for CSAKDSMNTEAFF.

This chain links TRBV18 with TRBJ2-7, with D uncertain. CDR3 length: 17 amino acids. Trimming left V 4 bases short and J 1 base short, with 20 bases between. CDR1 KGHSH and CDR2 LQKENI come from the germline V gene. The CDR3 loop reads CASSHTPSRVNSYEQYF. The DNA of the CDR3 is TGTGCCAGCTCACATACCCCTAGTCGGGTCAATTCCTACGAGCAGTACTTC.

This clonotype was found a few times. This rearrangement joins TRBV20-1 to TRBJ2-2; the match to TRBD2 covers 9 bases. Germline V gene sequence: CDR1 DFQATT, CDR2 SNEGSKA (reference sequence). Trimming took 0 bases from V and 6 from J; bases not matched to a gene: 11. The length of the CDR3 is 17 residues. CDR3 protein: CSARDLTGGRVAGELFF. CDR3 nucleotides: TGCAGTGCTAGAGATCTAACAGGCGGGAGGGTCGCCGGGGAGCTGTTTTTT.

This clonotype was recorded a few times. V and J are TRBV7-3 and TRBJ2-1, with 8 bases aligning to TRBD2. Per the germline V gene, CDR1 is SGHTA and CDR2 is FQGTGA. The V segment lost 6 bases and the J segment 7 bases; nucleotides outside the gene matches: 5. This CDR3 comprises 13 residues. The CDR3, as DNA: TGTGCCAGCAGGGAAGCGGGAGTGAATGAGCAGTTCTTC. Translation gives CASREAGVNEQFF.

The sample holds many counts of this clonotype. CDR3 DNA sequence: TGTGCCAGCAGTGAGGGGTTTACGAACACTGAAGCTTTCTTT. It specifies CASSEGFTNTEAFF. This sequence joins TRBV6-1 and TRBJ1-1; the D is unclear. The CDR3 has 14 residues. In germline, CDR1 is MNHNS, CDR2 SASEGT. The germline V and J ends were trimmed by 3 bases and 1 base, with 9 bases remaining between them.

The rearrangement uses TRBV20-1 and TRBJ2-1; no definite D call. The CDR3 is 12 residues long. Germline CDR1 and CDR2: DFQATT and SNEGSKA (reference sequence). V dropped 5 bases and J dropped 6 bases, with 11 bases sitting between them. Written as DNA, the CDR3 is TGCAGTGCTGATCCTACGATCAATGAGCAGTTCTTC. Its protein is CSADPTINEQFF.

This clonotype showed up just a few times. The V and J genes are TRBV20-1 and TRBJ2-3, with D perhaps TRBD1 or TRBD2 (5 bases each). V was trimmed by 6 bases and J by 2 bases, leaving 18 bases between them. This CDR3 has 15 amino acids. Germline CDR1 reads DFQATT; CDR2 reads SNEGSKA (reference sequence). CDR3 sequence (DNA): TGCAGTGCGATAGATCCGGGACGAGTCACAGATACGCAGTATTTT. Amino acids: CSAIDPGRVTDTQYF.

This clonotype has a count of ten or more. The V call is TRBV7-2, the J call TRBJ1-5; maybe TRBD1 (6 bases). The CDR3 covers 14 residues. The germline V and J ends were trimmed by 5 bases and 4 bases, with 12 bases remaining between them. Germline V gene data show CDR1 as SGHTA and CDR2 as FQGNSA. CDR3 coding DNA: TGTGCCAGCAGCCAGGGGCACCTAAATCAGCCCCAGCATTTT. It is translated as CASSQGHLNQPQHF.

The sample holds a few counts of this clonotype. The CDR3 sequence is CASSFENEQYF. In DNA form, the CDR3 reads TGCGCCAGCAGCTTTGAGAACGAGCAGTACTTC. The chain combines TRBV5-1 with TRBJ2-7; no clear D. V was trimmed by 2 bases and J by 5 bases, leaving 5 bases between them. CDR3 length: 11 residues. Germline CDR1 SGHRS, CDR2 YFSETQ.

This clonotype has only a few counts. The chain is built from TRBV14 and TRBJ1-3; possible D gene TRBD1, 6 bases. Per the germline V gene, CDR1 is SGHDN and CDR2 is FVKESK. V lost 4 bases and J lost 0, with 13 bases in between. This CDR3 spans 16 amino acids. The CDR3 DNA is TGTGCCAGCAGCCCCCCGGGGACATTCTCTGGAAACACCATATATTTT. Translating gives CASSPPGTFSGNTIYF.

This chain links TRBV12-3 or TRBV12-4 with TRBJ1-1; 7 bases are a match to TRBD1. V lost 6 bases, J lost 4 bases, and 8 bases stayed unmatched. This CDR3 is built from 14 residues. As DNA, the CDR3 is TGTGCCAGCAGCCTCACAGGGGTCCCCACTGAAGCTTTCTTT. This translates into CASSLTGVPTEAFF.

This clonotype was recorded at least ten times. This chain uses TRBV15 with TRBJ2-4; D assignment may be TRBD1 or TRBD2 (5 bases each). The CDR3 runs to 19 residues. Germline values: CDR1 LNHNV, CDR2 YYDKDF (reference sequence). V was cut by 0 bases and J by 0 bases, with 18 bases left in between. As DNA, the CDR3 is TGTGCCACCAGCAGAGATTGGGGGACCCAGAACGTAGCCAAAAACATTCAGTACTTC. Its protein is CATSRDWGTQNVAKNIQYF.

This clonotype was found a few times. The chain joins TRBV30 to TRBJ2-7; D uncertain. Deletions cut 1 base from V and 7 bases from J, with 5 bases between. The CDR3 is made up of 10 amino acids. Per the germline V gene, CDR1 is GTSNPN and CDR2 is SVGIG (reference sequence). The CDR3 coding sequence is TGTGCCTGGAGTGCCCTTGAGCAGTACTTC. It is translated as CAWSALEQYF. Supplemented by reference TRBV30 and TRBJ2-7, the full variable domain reads SQTIHQWPATLVQPVGSPLSLECTVEGTSNPNLYWYRQAAGRGLQLLFYSVGIGQISSEVPQNLSASRPQDRQFILSSKKLLLSDSGFYLCAWSALEQYFGPGTRLTVT.

This clonotype was detected many times. The V and J genes are TRBV9 and TRBJ1-2; tentative D call: TRBD1 (6 bases). This CDR3 has 14 amino acids. Trimming stripped 4 bases from V and 4 bases from J, with 14 bases between. CDR1 and CDR2 from the germline V gene are SGDLS and YYNGEE. In DNA, the CDR3 is TGTGCCAGCAGCCGTAGGCAGGGGCCCTATGGCTACACCTTC. Amino acid sequence: CASSRRQGPYGYTF.

J is TRBJ2-3 and V is TRBV13; 10 bases are shared with TRBD2. V was pared by 5 bases and J by 6 bases, with 11 bases of the junction left unmatched. The CDR3 loop spans 16 amino acids. Germline lookup yields CDR1 PRHDT and CDR2 FYEKMQ (reference sequence). DNA of the CDR3: TGTGCCAGCAGCCACAGTCAGCGGGGGGGTTCCGATACGCAGTATTTT. This encodes CASSHSQRGGSDTQYF.

This clonotype appeared many times. The chain employs TRBV25-1 and TRBJ1-1; D might be TRBD1 (5 bases). CDR3 length: 15 amino acids. Deletions cut 1 base from V and 7 bases from J, with 16 bases between. Germline V gene lookup returns CDR1 MGHDK and CDR2 SYGVNS. The CDR3 bases are TGTGCCAGCAGTGAATTACAGACGGATCAGGGTGAAGCTTTCTTT. This sequence encodes CASSELQTDQGEAFF. Using reference TRBV25-1 and TRBJ1-1 for the parts outside the CDR3, the full variable domain is EADIYQTPRYLVIGTGKKITLECSQTMGHDKMYWYQQDPGMELHLIHYSYGVNSTEKGDLSSESTVSRIRTEHFPLTLESARPSHTSQYLCASSELQTDQGEAFFGQGTRLTVV.

This clonotype was seen ten or more times. This chain links TRBV28 with TRBJ1-4; D unresolved. Germline CDR1 reads MDHEN; CDR2 reads SYDVKM. Trimming removed 3 bases at V and 16 bases at J, with 15 bases between. This CDR3 region has 12 residues. The CDR3 loop is CASSFPTGLRFF. For the CDR3, the DNA is TGTGCCAGCAGTTTCCCCACCGGCCTTAGGTTTTTT.

This chain uses TRBV25-1 with TRBJ2-3, with TRBD1 matching 9 bases. Trimming at V came to 2 bases and at J to 3 bases, leaving 6 bases not matched to a gene. The CDR3 consists of 16 residues. The V gene's germline CDR1 is MGHDK and CDR2 SYGVNS. The CDR3 DNA sequence: TGTGCCAGCAGTGAACGGTTTGGGACAGGGACAGATACGCAGTATTTT. Translated: CASSERFGTGTDTQYF.

This clonotype was seen a handful of times. This chain uses TRBV18 with TRBJ2-1, with TRBD2 matching over 8 bases. Per germline, CDR1 KGHSH and CDR2 LQKENI. The CDR3 has 17 amino acids. The J segment lost 5 bases and the V segment lost 3 bases, leaving 12 bases of the junction unmatched. DNA of the CDR3: TGTGCCAGCTCACCCTCACAACTAGCGGTGACCCACAATGAGCAGTTCTTC. It yields the protein CASSPSQLAVTHNEQFF.

A remark on this clonotype: A much bigger clone sits one base away, suggesting this may be a read error. In this CDR3 the conserved last residue, phenylalanine or tryptophan, is missing, so a read error is likely. This sequence joins TRBV28 and TRBJ2-5; a weak D match, TRBD2 (6 bases). The V gene's germline CDR1 is MDHEN and CDR2 SYDVKM. The ends were cut back, 8 bases at V and 4 bases at J, with 20 bases in the middle. This CDR3 has 15 residues. DNA of the CDR3: TGTGCCAGCCGGTGGGGTCGGCTAGCGCGAGAGACCCAGTACCTC. It translates to CASRWGRLARETQYL.

This clonotype came up a few times. The chain employs TRBV3-1 and TRBJ1-2; maybe TRBD1 (5 bases). Germline values: CDR1 LGHDT, CDR2 YNNKEL (reference sequence). The CDR3 is 13 residues long. The V and J ends lost 4 bases and 4 bases respectively, with 10 bases between them. The chain's CDR3 is CASSPTAGYGYTF. DNA of the CDR3: TGTGCCAGCAGCCCGACAGCCGGCTATGGCTACACCTTC.

This clonotype was seen ten or more times. The chain links TRBV29-1 to TRBJ1-2, with a weak D call TRBD1 (5 bases). The CDR3 is 11 amino acids. Trimming took 4 bases from V and 7 from J, leaving 10 bases between them. The germline V gene encodes CDR1 SQVTM and CDR2 ANQGSEA. The CDR3 here is CSVVQDSGYTF. CDR3 nucleotides: TGCAGCGTTGTACAGGATAGTGGCTACACCTTC.